The present T cell receptor (beta chain) was sequenced within a study of T cell responses to AZD1222 COVID-19 vaccine. General observations from the study: After the peak T cell response, and only then, were repertoires sampled. Receipt of two AZD1222 doses was followed by a rise in Spike-specific TCR breadth and depth.

As for this clone: The antigen is not known.

Data came from immunoSEQ multiplex PCR; TCRdb stores just in-frame clones and leaves some out. The sample carries roughly 100,000 clones, roughly 84% recorded once. Germline V gives CDR1 LNHDA, CDR2 SQIVND (reference sequence). Unmatched junction bases numbered 1, after V lost 7 bases and J lost 1 base. This CDR3 spans 13 amino acids. Source: peripheral blood, taken on day 0 of AZD1222 vaccination. This clonotype was obtained from an adult in good health. V usage is TRBV19 and J usage is TRBJ2-1; 7 bases agree with TRBD1. The CDR3 DNA sequence: TGTGCCAGTAAGGACAGGTCCTACAATGAGCAGTTCTTC. It encodes CASKDRSYNEQFF.